A selection of T cell receptor beta chains follows, all from one sample in a study of blood T cell repertoires in COVID-19. Measured with immunoSEQ multiplex PCR; TCRdb has only the in-frame clones, and not every one. The sample lists under 200,000 clones, around 85% occurring once. The sequenced material came from peripheral blood. The origin of the receptors is a man between 65 and 85 years old with active or convalescent COVID-19. Each CDR3 is given with its conserved first and last residue. The D gene is left open where the match is weak. Clone size is not always given. Where it is, it says once, few, many or a class for expanded clones.

>.|TRBJ1-1|.|TRBV11-2
CASSLQGFEAFF
TGTGCCAGCAGCTTGCAGGGATTTGAAGCTTTCTTT
>.|TRBJ2-1|.|TRBV11-2
CASSLAGVGYNEQFF
TGTGCCAGCAGCTTAGCGGGGGTGGGTTACAATGAGCAGTTCTTC
>.|TRBJ2-1|TRBD2|TRBV19
CASSIGVAGGPARFEQFF
TGTGCCAGTAGTATTGGGGTAGCGGGAGGGCCCGCCCGGTTTGAGCAGTTCTTC
>.|TRBJ2-3|.|TRBV5-1
CASSLGFSQGPTDTQYF
TGCGCCAGCAGCTTGGGTTTTAGTCAGGGCCCCACAGATACGCAGTATTTT
>.|TRBJ1-1|TRBD1|TRBV28
CASRGTGNTEAFF
TGTGCCAGCAGGGGGACAGGGAACACTGAAGCTTTCTTT
>.|TRBJ1-4|.|TRBV11-2
CASSTLQGEKLFF
TGTGCCAGCAGCACCCTCCAGGGGGAAAAACTGTTTTTT
>.|TRBJ1-5|TRBD1|TRBV6-5
CASRGTGAQPQHF
TGTGCCAGCAGGGGGACAGGGGCTCAGCCCCAGCATTTT
>.|TRBJ1-3|.|TRBV3-1/TRBV3-2
CASSPLRDKGGNTIYF
TGTGCCAGCAGCCCGCTGAGGGACAAAGGCGGCAACACCATATATTTT
>.|TRBJ1-1|.|TRBV28
CASSLQGTEAFF
TGTGCCAGCAGTTTACAGGGGACTGAAGCTTTCTTT
>.|TRBJ2-2|.|TRBV4-3
CASSQVRVPTGELFF
TGCGCCAGCAGCCAAGTGCGGGTTCCCACCGGGGAGCTGTTTTTT
>.|TRBJ2-1|TRBD2|TRBV7-7
CASSLGLAGYNEQFF
TGTGCTAGCAGCTTAGGACTAGCGGGGTACAATGAGCAGTTCTTC
>.|TRBJ2-7|.|TRBV6-2/TRBV6-3
CASSSDRRSSYEQYF
TGTGCCAGCAGCTCCGACAGGAGGAGCTCCTACGAGCAGTACTTC
>.|TRBJ2-5|.|TRBV5-6
CASSWTATRVQETQYF
TGTGCCAGCAGCTGGACAGCTACAAGGGTCCAAGAGACCCAGTACTTC
>.|TRBJ2-2|.|TRBV19
CASRGPGDTGELFF
TGTGCCAGTAGGGGGCCAGGGGACACCGGGGAGCTGTTTTTT
>.|TRBJ2-2|.|TRBV13
CASSLDPRRGNTGELFF
TGTGCCAGCAGCTTAGACCCTCGTCGCGGTAACACCGGGGAGCTGTTTTTT
>.|TRBJ1-6|.|TRBV30
CAWSPLRGPAGSPLHF
TGTGCCTGGAGTCCCCTGAGGGGACCGGCGGGGTCACCCCTCCACTTT
>few|TRBJ1-5|TRBD1|TRBV6-5
CASSPRDSSNQPQHF
TGTGCCAGCAGTCCTCGGGACAGTAGCAATCAGCCCCAGCATTTT
>.|TRBJ2-1|TRBD2|TRBV7-2
CASSKREGPYNEQFF
TGTGCCAGCAGCAAACGGGAGGGCCCTTACAATGAGCAGTTCTTC
>.|TRBJ2-1|TRBD1|TRBV30
CACRRQGTYNEQFF
TGTGCCTGTCGGAGACAGGGAACTTACAATGAGCAGTTCTTC
>.|TRBJ1-1|.|TRBV28
CASSWGGMNTEAFF
TGTGCCAGCAGTTGGGGGGGAATGAACACTGAAGCTTTCTTT
>.|TRBJ1-1|TRBD1|TRBV5-1
CASSLVGTAVNTEAFF
TGCGCCAGCAGCTTGGTCGGGACAGCGGTGAACACTGAAGCTTTCTTT
>.|TRBJ1-6|TRBD1|TRBV9
CASSVADRGYSPLHF
TGTGCCAGCAGCGTAGCCGACAGGGGTTATTCACCCCTCCACTTT
>.|TRBJ2-7|.|TRBV10-1
CASSADRYTAQYF
TGCGCCAGCAGTGCAGACAGATACACGGCGCAGTACTTC